Following are 23 T cell receptor beta chains from one sample sequenced in a study of T cells after yellow fever vaccination. TCRdb reanalysed the 5' RACE reads using MiXCR and keeps one entry per CDR3 protein. The repertoire holds fewer than 400,000 distinct CDR3 sequences, with 6% to 8% as singletons. The sample consisted of PBMCs, taken 5 days after the yellow fever booster vaccination. The receptor set was obtained from a man under 40 who received the YFV17D yellow fever vaccine.

The table lists this clonotype with many counts. V usage is TRBV2 and J usage is TRBJ2-3; D remains ambiguous. Trimming removed 4 bases from V and 4 bases from J, with 15 bases in between. In germline, CDR1 is SNHLY, CDR2 FYNNEI. This CDR3 has 15 residues. CDR3 sequence: CASSGSLVGPDTQYF. The CDR3 DNA reads as TGTGCCAGCAGTGGTAGTTTAGTCGGTCCAGATACGCAGTATTTT.

The genes are TRBV14 and TRBJ2-1; unclear D gene. The CDR3 extends over 23 amino acids. CDR1 and CDR2 (germline): SGHDN, FVKESK. V gave up 1 base and J gave up 3 bases, with 34 bases separating them. In DNA form, the CDR3 reads TGTGCCAGCAGCCAAGGCTCCCCAATCACGCCCGTCTATAGGGTACGTCACTACAATGAGCAGTTCTTC. Protein: CASSQGSPITPVYRVRHYNEQFF.

The V gene is TRBV7-2, the J gene TRBJ2-7, with a possible D match to TRBD2 (6 bases). The V end was cut by 7 bases, the J end by 0 bases, with 16 bases between. The CDR3 contains 15 residues. From germline, CDR1 is SGHTA and CDR2 FQGNSA. The CDR3 nucleotides are TGTGCCAGCACCCTCCTGGCGGGACCCTCCTACGAGCAGTACTTC. Translation: CASTLLAGPSYEQYF. Together with reference TRBV7-2 and TRBJ2-7, the CDR3 gives the full variable domain: GAGVSQSPSNKVTEKGKDVELRCDPISGHTALYWYRQSLGQGLEFLIYFQGNSAPDKSGLPSDRFSAERTGGSVSTLTIQRTQQEDSAVYLCASTLLAGPSYEQYFGPGTRLTVT.

This clonotype was observed a few times. The CDR3 loop is CSARAGTSVSGELFF. The CDR3 DNA reads TGCAGCGCCAGGGCCGGGACTAGCGTTTCCGGGGAGCTGTTTTTT. The chain links TRBV29-1 to TRBJ2-2; TRBD2 matches 10 bases. CDR1 and CDR2 (germline): SQVTM, ANQGSEA. This CDR3 is 15 amino acids long. Trimming took 7 bases from V and 6 from J; bases not matched to a gene: 11.

This clonotype occurred a few times. The chain's CDR3 is CASSPISGNDEQYF. CDR3 coding DNA: TGCGCCAGCAGCCCAATTAGCGGGAACGACGAGCAGTACTTC. V gene TRBV5-1 combines with J gene TRBJ2-7, with 8 positions matching TRBD2. This CDR3 contains 14 residues. CDR1 SGHRS and CDR2 YFSETQ come from the germline V gene. J lost 5 bases, V lost 4 bases, and 8 bases had no gene match.

This clonotype was seen many times. The chain couples TRBV29-1 to TRBJ2-5; 13 positions match TRBD2. CDR1 SQVTM and CDR2 ANQGSEA come from the germline V gene. The CDR3 consists of 14 residues. The junction had 3 bases not matched to a gene; V was cut back by 4 bases and J by 4 bases. Here the CDR3 DNA reads TGCAGCGTTGTTGGACTAGCGGGAGCAGAGACCCAGTACTTC. This encodes CSVVGLAGAETQYF.

At least ten counts were recorded for this clonotype. The chain uses TRBV7-2 and TRBJ2-5, with D hard to call. This CDR3 comprises 14 residues. V lost 5 bases and J lost 1, with 11 bases in between. Germline assignment: CDR1 SGHTA and CDR2 FQGNSA. CDR3 residues: CASSPEPSQETQYF. In DNA, the CDR3 is TGTGCCAGCAGCCCGGAGCCGTCCCAAGAGACCCAGTACTTC.

The chain couples TRBV5-1 to TRBJ2-3; tentative D call: TRBD1 (6 bases). V was clipped by 1 base and J by 1 base, with 10 bases between them. The CDR3 is 15 residues long. Germline V gene sequence: CDR1 SGHRS, CDR2 YFSETQ. The CDR3 sequence: CASSLSKGGTDTQYF. The CDR3 nucleotides are TGCGCCAGCAGCTTGTCAAAGGGGGGCACAGATACGCAGTATTTT. Drawing the rest from reference TRBV5-1 and TRBJ2-3, the complete variable domain is KAGVTQTPRYLIKTRGQQVTLSCSPISGHRSVSWYQQTPGQGLQFLFEYFSETQRNKGNFPGRFSGRQFSNSRSEMNVSTLELGDSALYLCASSLSKGGTDTQYFGPGTRLTVL.

This clonotype was detected a few times. This rearrangement joins TRBV20-1 to TRBJ2-5; possibly TRBD1 for D (6 bases). V was pared by 6 bases and J by 3 bases, with 14 bases between. The CDR3 sequence is 13 residues long. In germline, CDR1 is DFQATT, CDR2 SNEGSKA (reference sequence). In nucleotides, the CDR3 is TGCAGTGCCCCCCAGGGGCCCAAAGAGACCCAGTACTTC. Translating it yields CSAPQGPKETQYF.

The table lists this clonotype with many counts. V is TRBV28 and J is TRBJ2-7; 11 bases are a match to TRBD1. The V and J ends lost 6 bases and 5 bases, in that order; junction bases with no gene match: 6. The germline gives CDR1 MDHEN, CDR2 SYDVKM. This CDR3 spans 14 amino acids. The chain's CDR3 is CASRWTGGWNEQYF. The CDR3 DNA reads TGTGCCAGCAGGTGGACAGGGGGCTGGAACGAGCAGTACTTC.

A few counts support this clonotype. This sequence joins TRBV4-3 and TRBJ2-1; D remains unclear. Germline V gene sequence: CDR1 LGHNA, CDR2 YSLEER. Between the trimmed V and J ends, which lost 0 bases and 6 bases, there was a span of 12 bases. This CDR3 has 15 amino acids. In DNA, the CDR3 is TGCGCCAGCAGCCAAGAATTGGTAGGGCCCAATGAGCAGTTCTTC. Encoded protein: CASSQELVGPNEQFF.

This clonotype showed up many times. The chain links TRBV10-3 to TRBJ2-7; 7 positions agree with TRBD2. The J segment lost 5 bases and the V segment lost 8 bases, leaving 9 bases of the junction unmatched. CDR1 is ENHRY, CDR2 SYGVKD, per germline. CDR3 size: 13 residues. The CDR3 DNA follows: TGTGCCATCTGGGGGGGTGCCGGGGACGAGCAGTACTTC. Protein product: CAIWGGAGDEQYF.

This clonotype appeared a few times. V and J are TRBV4-2 and TRBJ2-7; tentatively, D is TRBD1 (6 bases). Trimming cost V 4 bases and J 3 bases, with 13 bases left between them. The germline V gene has CDR1 LGHNA and CDR2 YNFKEQ. This CDR3 is built from 14 residues. The CDR3 region is CASSREQGFYEQYF. The CDR3 DNA reads as TGTGCCAGCAGCCGGGAACAGGGTTTCTACGAGCAGTACTTC.

This clonotype was counted ten times or more. This CDR3 reads CASSLWGKATDTQYF. For the CDR3, the DNA is TGTGCCAGCAGCTTATGGGGAAAGGCCACAGATACGCAGTATTTT. The chain combines TRBV7-3 with TRBJ2-3; no definite D call. The germline V gene has CDR1 SGHTA and CDR2 FQGTGA. CDR3 length equals 15 residues. V was pared by 2 bases and J by 2 bases, with 11 bases between.

This clonotype has a count of ten or more. V and J are TRBV6-2 or TRBV6-3 and TRBJ2-2; D might be TRBD1 (6 bases). CDR1 and CDR2 from the germline V gene are MNHEY and SVGEGT. The CDR3 runs 15 residues. Trimming cost V 6 bases and J 4 bases, with 15 bases left between them. For the CDR3, the DNA is TGTGCCAGCAGGTCGACAGGTTCTACCACCGGGGAGCTGTTTTTT. It is translated as CASRSTGSTTGELFF.

This clonotype was observed a handful of times. The chain joins TRBV5-1 to TRBJ2-1, with 10 positions matching TRBD2. The CDR3 sequence is 15 residues long. Germline-derived CDR1 and CDR2 are SGHRS and YFSETQ. Germline trimming cut 5 bases from V and 4 bases from J; bases unmatched to any gene: 6. CDR3 amino acids: CASRTGTSVYNEQFF. The CDR3 nucleotides read TGCGCCAGCAGGACCGGGACTAGCGTATACAATGAGCAGTTCTTC.

This clonotype was seen a handful of times. This chain connects TRBV7-2 to TRBJ1-4; D gene unclear. Trimming pared 5 bases from V and 8 bases from J, leaving 12 bases between. Looked up from germline, CDR1 is SGHTA and CDR2 is FQGNSA. The CDR3 loop spans 13 amino acids. CDR3 in DNA: TGTGCCAGCAGCCTTGGGAGGGCGGAAAAACTGTTTTTT. Translating it yields CASSLGRAEKLFF. The whole variable domain, filled in from reference TRBV7-2 and TRBJ1-4, reads GAGVSQSPSNKVTEKGKDVELRCDPISGHTALYWYRQSLGQGLEFLIYFQGNSAPDKSGLPSDRFSAERTGGSVSTLTIQRTQQEDSAVYLCASSLGRAEKLFFGSGTQLSVL.

The chain carries TRBV10-3 and TRBJ2-7; 8 nucleotides line up with TRBD2. V dropped 8 bases and J dropped 0; count of bases not matched to a gene: 3. Germline CDR1 is ENHRY and CDR2 is SYGVKD. The CDR3 runs 13 residues. In DNA, the CDR3 is TGTGCCATCTCCACTAGCGGCTCCTACGAGCAGTACTTC. This translates into CAISTSGSYEQYF.

This clonotype turned up a few times. This chain joins TRBV10-3 and TRBJ1-5; D call uncertain. The CDR3 covers 15 residues. Germline CDR1 is ENHRY and CDR2 is SYGVKD. With 6 bases removed from V and 0 bases from J, the gap between germline ends came to 12 bases. In DNA, the CDR3 is TGTGCCATCAGAAAGGGAGATAATAGCAATCAGCCCCAGCATTTT. Translated: CAIRKGDNSNQPQHF.

This clonotype was recorded a few times. One end of the junction varies from germline; a read error may be responsible. This chain connects TRBV5-1 to TRBJ2-2; D uncertain. CDR1 and CDR2 (germline): SGHRS, YFSETQ. The CDR3 covers 14 residues. CDR3 in amino acids: CASTLTDPTGELFF. The CDR3 nucleotides read TGCGCCAGCACCTTGACGGATCCCACCGGGGAGCTGTTTTTT.

This clonotype was found a few times. CDR3 DNA sequence: TGCGCCAGCTCTGGGACTAGCCGGCTAGTAGATACGCAGTATTTT. Its translation: CASSGTSRLVDTQYF. The rearrangement joins TRBV5-1 to TRBJ2-3; TRBD2 agrees at 9 bases. V gave up 7 bases and J gave up 5 bases; unmatched junction bases: 11. Germline V gene sequence: CDR1 SGHRS, CDR2 YFSETQ. This CDR3 has 15 amino acids.

The table lists this clonotype with many counts. The chain employs TRBV7-8 and TRBJ2-4; D unclear. Germline CDR1 reads SGHVS; CDR2 reads FQNEAQ. The CDR3 sequence is 14 residues long. With 8 bases removed from V and 0 bases from J, the gap between germline ends came to 11 bases. DNA for the CDR3: TGTGCCAGCTCCGATTTGGTAGCCAAAAACATTCAGTACTTC. It yields the protein CASSDLVAKNIQYF.

The J gene is TRBJ1-1, the V gene TRBV7-8, with D possibly matching TRBD1 (5 bases). Germline-derived CDR1 and CDR2 are SGHVS and FQNEAQ. There are 13 residues in the CDR3. The V and J ends lost 5 bases and 5 bases respectively, with 12 bases between them. The CDR3 reads CASSRFDRTEAFF. CDR3 nucleotides: TGTGCCAGCAGCCGCTTTGACAGAACTGAAGCTTTCTTT.